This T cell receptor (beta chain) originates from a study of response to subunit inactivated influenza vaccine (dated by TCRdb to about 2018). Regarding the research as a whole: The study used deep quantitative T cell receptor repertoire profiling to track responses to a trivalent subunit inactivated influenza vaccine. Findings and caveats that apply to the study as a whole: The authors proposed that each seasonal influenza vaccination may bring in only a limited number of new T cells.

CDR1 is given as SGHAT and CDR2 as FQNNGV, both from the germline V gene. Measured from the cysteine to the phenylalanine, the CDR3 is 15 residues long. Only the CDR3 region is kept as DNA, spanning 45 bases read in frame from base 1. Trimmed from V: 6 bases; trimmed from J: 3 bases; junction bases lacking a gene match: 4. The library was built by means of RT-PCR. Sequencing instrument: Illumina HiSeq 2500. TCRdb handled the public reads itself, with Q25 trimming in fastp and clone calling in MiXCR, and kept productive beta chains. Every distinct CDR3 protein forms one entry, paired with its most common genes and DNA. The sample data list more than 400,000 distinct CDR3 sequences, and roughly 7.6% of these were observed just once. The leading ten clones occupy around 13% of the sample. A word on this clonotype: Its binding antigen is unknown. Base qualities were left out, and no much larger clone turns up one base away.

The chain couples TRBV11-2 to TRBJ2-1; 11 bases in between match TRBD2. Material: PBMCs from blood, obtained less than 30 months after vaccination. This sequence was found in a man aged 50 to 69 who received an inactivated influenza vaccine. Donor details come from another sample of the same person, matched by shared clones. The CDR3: CASRPTSGGYNEQFF. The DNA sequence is TGTGCCAGCAGACCTACTAGCGGGGGCTACAATGAGCAGTTCTTC.